Listed here are 21 T cell receptor beta chains from one sample, sequenced in a study of shared clonotypes between healthy human individuals. The method was immunoSEQ multiplex PCR; TCRdb's version includes in-frame clones alone and lacks a portion of them. This table has around 1.9 million clones, roughly 93% appearing once. CD8 cells classed as naive were CD45RO-negative and positively selected for CCR7, excluding terminally differentiated effector memory CD45RA+ cells. Material: naive CD8+ T cells from PBMCs. These receptor sequences come from a man between 18 and 35 years old in good health. Some clones in this sample may be carry-over from other donors' samples.

This rearrangement joins TRBV9 to TRBJ2-7; 9 bases are a match to TRBD1. V dropped 7 bases and J dropped 3; count of bases not matched to a gene: 5. CDR3 length equals 13 residues. The germline gives CDR1 SGDLS, CDR2 YYNGEE. CDR3 nucleotides: TGTGCCAGCGGACAGGGGCCCATCTACGAGCAGTACTTC. Translation gives CASGQGPIYEQYF.

This clone was counted once. CDR3 bases: TGTGCCAGCAGTGTCAGGGACAGGGACTACGAGCAGTACTTC. It translates to CASSVRDRDYEQYF. The V and J genes are TRBV6-1 and TRBJ2-7, with 9 positions matching TRBD1. The CDR3 is 14 residues long. V was clipped by 4 bases and J by 3 bases; unmatched bases: 4. Per germline, CDR1 MNHNS and CDR2 SASEGT.

In the case of this clone: This same CDR3 is encoded by further DNA sequences in the sample. The chain links TRBV27 to TRBJ1-3; no reliable D call. The CDR3 runs to 14 residues. V shed 2 bases and J shed 0 bases, with 5 bases lying between them. CDR1 is MNHEY and CDR2 is SMNVEV in the germline V gene (reference sequence). The CDR3 region is CASSLRSSGNTIYF. CDR3 bases: TGTGCCAGCAGTTTACGAAGCTCTGGAAACACCATATATTTT.

J is TRBJ2-5 and V is TRBV28; 8 bases are shared with TRBD1. Unmatched junction bases numbered 4, after V lost 3 bases and J lost 4 bases. The germline V gene has CDR1 MDHEN and CDR2 SYDVKM. This CDR3 region has 14 residues. The CDR3 DNA reads TGTGCCAGCAGTTTTTTACAGGGGGTAGAGACCCAGTACTTC. Amino acid sequence: CASSFLQGVETQYF.

The chain is built from TRBV15 and TRBJ2-3; a weak D match, TRBD2 (5 bases). This CDR3 region has 15 residues. Germline-derived CDR1 and CDR2 are LNHNV and YYDKDF (reference sequence). V was trimmed by 1 base and J by 3 bases, leaving 11 bases between them. CDR3 DNA: TGTGCCACCAGCAGAGTGGCGACGGGAACAGATACGCAGTATTTT. Translation gives CATSRVATGTDTQYF.

The chain joins TRBV28 to TRBJ2-5, with no clear D. The J call may be in error: the DNA end matches TRBJ2-7 better. The germline V gene has CDR1 MDHEN and CDR2 SYDVKM. There are 14 residues in the CDR3. For the CDR3, the DNA is TGTGCCAGCAGCCCCAGGAAGGCCCGGGACGAGCAGTACTTC. This encodes CASSPRKARDEQYF.

The chain links TRBV27 to TRBJ1-1; 10 bases fit TRBD1. V dropped 3 bases and J dropped 1; count of bases not matched to a gene: 20. The CDR3 is made up of 21 amino acids. Germline CDR1 and CDR2: MNHEY and SMNVEV (reference sequence). Here the CDR3 DNA reads TGTGCCAGCAGTTTTTCCCTATCCGGGGACAGGGGCCAGGGGGGGAACACTGAAGCTTTCTTT. Residues: CASSFSLSGDRGQGGNTEAFF.

The genes are TRBV29-1 and TRBJ2-7; either TRBD1 or TRBD2 may fit D (5 bases each). The germline gives CDR1 SQVTM, CDR2 ANQGSEA. The CDR3 has 13 residues. V shed 4 bases and J shed 2 bases, with 12 bases lying between them. Here the CDR3 reads CSVAGTPPYEQYF. The CDR3 nucleotides read TGCAGCGTTGCCGGGACGCCTCCCTACGAGCAGTACTTC.

The chain couples TRBV6-5 to TRBJ2-7; 9 bases fit TRBD1. Losses at the gene ends were 2 bases for V and 3 bases for J; bases not matched to a gene: 5. The germline gives CDR1 MNHEY, CDR2 SVGAGI. CDR3 length: 15 residues. In nucleotides, the CDR3 is TGTGCCAGCAGTTACAGTGGGGGACAGGGCTACGAGCAGTACTTC. This gives the protein CASSYSGGQGYEQYF.

The chain carries TRBV4-2 and TRBJ2-3; 10 bases line up with TRBD2. There are 18 residues in the CDR3. The germline CDR1 and CDR2 sequences are LGHNA and YNFKEQ. V dropped 2 bases and J dropped 5; count of bases not matched to a gene: 13. The CDR3 loop is CASSQLRPSGSAEDTQYF. The CDR3 bases are TGTGCCAGCAGCCAACTTCGACCTAGCGGGAGCGCCGAAGATACGCAGTATTTT.

With respect to this clone: Relative to the germline gene, one junction end is altered; a read error may explain this. The chain carries TRBV7-9 and TRBJ2-1; 7 bases align to TRBD2. This CDR3 has 12 residues. Germline V gene lookup returns CDR1 SEHNR and CDR2 FQNEAQ (reference sequence). CDR3 residues: CASSLAARELFF. The CDR3, as DNA: TGTGCCAGCAGCTTAGCAGCGCGGGAGCTGTTCTTC.

The chain recombines TRBV5-1 with TRBJ1-2, with D perhaps matching TRBD1 (6 bases). Per the germline V gene, CDR1 is SGHRS and CDR2 is YFSETQ. Trimming took 4 bases from V and 6 from J, leaving 16 bases between them. The CDR3 sequence is 14 residues long. The CDR3 is CASSAAGGANGYTF. CDR3 sequence (DNA): TGCGCCAGCAGCGCCGCTGGGGGCGCAAATGGCTACACCTTC.

A few counts support this clone. The gene calls are TRBV6-5 and TRBJ1-2; tentative D call: TRBD1 (6 bases). This CDR3 has 15 amino acids. Germline V gene sequence: CDR1 MNHEY, CDR2 SVGAGI. Trimming cost V 5 bases and J 4 bases, with 17 bases left between them. CDR3 sequence: CASSGPGHQIYGYTF. The CDR3 nucleotides are TGTGCCAGCAGTGGCCCGGGACACCAGATCTATGGCTACACCTTC.

The rearrangement uses TRBV10-2 and TRBJ2-7; 12 bases line up with TRBD2. The CDR3 extends over 19 amino acids. CDR1 WSHSY and CDR2 SAAADI come from the germline V gene. V gave up 7 bases and J gave up 3 bases; unmatched junction bases: 19. The CDR3 loop is CASTNIPWLAGGNRYEQYF. DNA of the CDR3: TGCGCCAGCACAAATATCCCGTGGCTAGCGGGAGGGAACCGCTACGAGCAGTACTTC.

The chain recombines TRBV9 with TRBJ1-1; TRBD1 is a possible D gene (5 bases). The CDR3 sequence is 12 residues long. Trimming removed 7 bases at V and 2 bases at J, with 9 bases between. Per germline, CDR1 SGDLS and CDR2 YYNGEE. The CDR3 region has the DNA TGTGCCAGCGGGGCGTCAAACACTGAAGCTTTCTTT. It yields the protein CASGASNTEAFF.

For the CDR3, the DNA is TGTGCCAGCAGTCTAGCGGGGGGTACCTACAATGAGCAGTTCTTC. It codes for CASSLAGGTYNEQFF. This chain links TRBV28 with TRBJ2-1, with 11 bases matching TRBD2. With 5 bases clipped from V and 2 bases from J, the junction kept 2 bases outside the gene matches. This CDR3 is built from 15 residues. Looked up from germline, CDR1 is MDHEN and CDR2 is SYDVKM.

On this clone itself: This may stem from a read error, because a much larger clone lies one nucleotide away. The sample contains more than one DNA sequence encoding this CDR3. This chain links TRBV28 with TRBJ2-7; no reliable D call. V lost 2 bases to trimming and J lost 0 bases, with 5 bases between them. The germline gives CDR1 MDHEN, CDR2 SYDVKM. This CDR3 has 13 amino acids. As DNA, the CDR3 is TGTGCCAGCAGTTTAGGAAGCTCCTACGAGCAGTACTTC. Its translation is CASSLGSSYEQYF.

V and J are TRBV25-1 and TRBJ2-5; no firm D call. Germline CDR1 and CDR2: MGHDK and SYGVNS. Trimming stripped 8 bases from V and 2 bases from J, with 21 bases between. The CDR3 totals 16 residues. DNA of the CDR3: TGTGCCAGCTCGGGCCCCTCGGTGGGGAATCAAGAGACCCAGTACTTC. Residues: CASSGPSVGNQETQYF.

The V gene is TRBV5-6, the J gene TRBJ1-2; D gene ambiguous. CDR3 size: 14 residues. V lost 0 bases to trimming and J lost 7 bases, with 13 bases between them. The germline gives CDR1 SGHDT, CDR2 YYEEEE. CDR3 residues: CASSLGSASAGYTF. CDR3 DNA: TGTGCCAGCAGCTTGGGGAGTGCCTCTGCTGGCTACACCTTC.

The chain uses TRBV27 and TRBJ1-4; TRBD1 agrees at 7 bases. Germline CDR1 reads MNHEY; CDR2 reads SMNVEV (reference sequence). This CDR3 spans 14 amino acids. J lost 8 bases, V lost 4 bases, and 7 bases had no gene match. The CDR3 DNA reads as TGTGCCAGCAGTTCCATGAGGGGGCGGGAAAAACTGTTTTTT. It codes for CASSSMRGREKLFF.

Turning to this clone: This same CDR3 is encoded by further DNA sequences in the sample. The J gene is TRBJ2-7, the V gene TRBV27, with 8 bases that match TRBD1. The V gene's germline CDR1 is MNHEY and CDR2 SMNVEV (reference sequence). Unmatched junction bases numbered 10, after V lost 5 bases and J lost 4 bases. The CDR3 length is 15 residues. CDR3 region: CASSPRTGFGYEQYF. The CDR3 DNA reads as TGTGCCAGCAGTCCAAGGACAGGGTTCGGGTACGAGCAGTACTTC.